This T cell receptor (beta chain) is drawn from a study of CD8 T cells in ankylosing spondylitis. The study's findings and limits: Enrichment of disease-linked clones was reportedly significant in matched ankylosing spondylitis synovial fluid. It appeared that ankylosing spondylitis blood was characterized by a TCR beta motif of several highly homologous variants.

As to this clonotype: Its antigen remains unknown.

TCRdb re-called the 5' RACE reads through MiXCR, storing one row per CDR3 protein. In the table there are fewer than 500,000 distinct CDR3 sequences, approximately 20% of which are singletons. Trimming cost V 6 bases and J 4 bases; bases outside gene matches: 5. The CDR3 consists of 14 residues. Germline values: CDR1 SGHRS, CDR2 YFSETQ. The specimen sequenced was blood, either unsorted or a sorted T cell fraction (not recorded which). The rearrangement uses TRBV5-1 and TRBJ2-2; 8 bases are shared with TRBD1. The TCR comes from a male donor with ankylosing spondylitis. CDR3 amino acids: CASKQGDLTGELFF. In DNA, the CDR3 is TGCGCCAGCAAACAGGGGGATCTCACCGGGGAGCTGTTTTTT.